What follows describes a single TCR beta chain. This clonotype was seen a few times. The clone's antigen remains unknown. Base qualities are not at hand, and no much larger clone is one base apart. The data were obtained in a study of spatial heterogeneity in lung cancer (dated by TCRdb to the late 2010s). For the wider study: The donors were some 70 patients from the lung TRACERx cohort who had early-stage, untreated non-small cell lung cancer. Follow-up PBMC samples were sequenced whenever available, and the median time to follow-up was 2 to 3 years after resection. Beta-chain transcripts were consistently detected in greater numbers than alpha-chain transcripts, which likely reflects a higher abundance of beta-chain transcripts. In the raw uncorrected reads, each unique combination of TCR and UMI appeared more than ten times on average. In non-small cell lung cancer, the study made a quantitative comparison of TCR alpha and beta repertoires among multiple tumor regions, matched nontumor lung and blood. Nonsynonymous mutation counts, determined by whole-exome sequencing of tumor tissue, were related to features of the TCR repertoire. At surgery, 220 tumor regions, 64 matched nontumor lung samples and more than 50 PBMC samples were TCR-sequenced for both alpha and beta chains. The paper's findings and limits, for the study overall: Confirming at a functional level the hypothesis that regional TCRs recognize regional mutations was considered to require additional single-cell paired TCR alpha and beta sequencing. Only roughly 14 patients were included in comparisons of baseline and follow-up blood repertoires. Ubiquitous expanded tumor TCRs were found in blood more often at tumor resection than at routine follow-up.

Reading the germline V gene (reference sequence) gives CDR1 LGHDT and CDR2 YNNKEL. The CDR3 numbers 16 residues from cysteine through phenylalanine. The entry retains the CDR3 DNA only, 48 bases that are in frame from base 1. The junction carries 10 bases between V and J, which are trimmed by 1 base and 1 base respectively. Library method: 5' RACE. Data came from a NextSeq 500. To allow correction of PCR and sequencing errors, the TCR library protocol tagged every TCR cDNA molecule with a unique molecular identifier. Turning to the authors' computational methods: Decombinator tools were used for TCR identification, UMI-based error correction and CDR3 extraction. Expanded TCRs were defined as those above a frequency of 2 per 1,000, corresponding to the top 1% of the tumor frequency distribution. Each repertoire was subsampled 100 times to 5,000 TCRs, after which Renyi diversity was computed with the R vegan package. CDR3 similarity networks were built from amino acid triplet string-kernel similarity, with CDR3s being connected when pairwise similarity was above 0.82. The public reads were run again by TCRdb, first through fastp at Q25 and then through MiXCR, and only productive beta chains were kept. All rows with the same CDR3 protein become a single entry with the most common DNA and genes. None of the V and J calls come from the authors' own analysis; TCRdb made them. Present in this sample are roughly 71,000 distinct CDR3 sequences, around 8.9% of which were seen just once. The ten largest clones add up to under 2.5% of the sample.

What this sample's time point label stands for: blood at routine non-recurrence follow-up after resection. TCR sequencing used whole RNA extracted from tumor and nontumor lung tissue, or from cryopreserved PBMC samples, without cell sorting. Only patients for whom sufficient RNA was available from at least two tumor regions were selected for TCR sequencing. The sample was PBMCs, taken at follow-up. Rearrangement joined TRBV3-1 to TRBJ2-2; TRBD2 is a weak D gene call, 6 bases matching. The clonotype originates from a female donor with early-stage non-small cell lung cancer. Here the CDR3 is given as CASSQGAGRNTGELFF. The nucleotide sequence is TGTGCCAGCAGCCAAGGCGCCGGGAGGAACACCGGGGAGCTGTTTTTT.